This entry describes one T cell receptor (beta chain). Its cognate antigen is unknown. These data belong to a study of T cell responses to AZD1222 COVID-19 vaccine. Study results and caveats: Clonal diversity was possibly underestimated, and the donors were mostly white British, with more females.

Sequenced by immunoSEQ multiplex PCR; TCRdb stores in-frame clones only, minus some. The sample contains about 200,000 clones, 90% to 95% of which appear only once. Doses given second, at about 4 or about 12 weeks, were pooled. The CDR3 extends over 14 amino acids. The junction had 7 bases not matched to a gene; V was cut back by 4 bases and J by 6 bases. Germline V gene data show CDR1 as SGHRS and CDR2 as YFSETQ. Sample: peripheral blood, taken 28 days after the second AZD1222 dose. The receptor's source is an adult who received the AZD1222 COVID-19 vaccine. The rearrangement joins TRBV5-1 to TRBJ2-4; 7 nucleotides align to TRBD1. The CDR3 spells CASSAPGTVNIQYF. CDR3 sequence (DNA): TGCGCCAGCAGCGCTCCCGGGACAGTAAACATTCAGTACTTC.